This T cell receptor (beta chain) was sequenced for a study of CD8+ T cells in alopecia areata. In the study overall: Treatment of the treated patients consisted of oral tofacitinib, 5 to 10 mg twice daily. General study results and limits: In blood and scalp, many expanded lesional clones persisted during tofacitinib.

Treatment specified: oral pan-JAK inhibitor, 5-10 mg twice daily. RNA, once extracted, was reverse transcribed into cDNA for use as the sequencing template. Measured with immunoSEQ multiplex PCR; TCRdb has only the in-frame clones, and not every one. The sample holds 150,000 to 250,000 clones, nearly 60% seen once. Germline lookup yields CDR1 SGHTA and CDR2 FQGNSA. This CDR3 is built from 14 residues. V gave up 3 bases and J gave up 8 bases, with 16 bases separating them. Regarding this clone: Its antigen is currently unknown.

This chain uses TRBV7-2 with TRBJ2-5; D tentatively reads TRBD1 or TRBD2 (6 bases each). The sequencing used CD4+ T cells sorted from blood, collected at week 24, from a patient treated with tofacitinib. This sequence originates from a human donor with alopecia areata. The CDR3 loop reads CASSFGGQVATQYF. As DNA, the CDR3 is TGTGCCAGCAGCTTCGGGGGACAAGTGGCCACCCAGTACTTC.